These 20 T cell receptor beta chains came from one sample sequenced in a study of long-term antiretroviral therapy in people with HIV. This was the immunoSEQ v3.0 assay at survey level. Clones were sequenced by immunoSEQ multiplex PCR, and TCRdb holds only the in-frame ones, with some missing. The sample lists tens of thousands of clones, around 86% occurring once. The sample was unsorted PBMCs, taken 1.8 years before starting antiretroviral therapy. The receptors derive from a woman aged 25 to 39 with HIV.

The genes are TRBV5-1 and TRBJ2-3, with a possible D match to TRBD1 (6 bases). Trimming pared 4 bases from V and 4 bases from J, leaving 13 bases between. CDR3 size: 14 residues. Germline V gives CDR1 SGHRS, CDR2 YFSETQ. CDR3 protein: CASSHREGADTQYF. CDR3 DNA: TGCGCCAGCAGCCACAGGGAAGGGGCAGATACGCAGTATTTT.

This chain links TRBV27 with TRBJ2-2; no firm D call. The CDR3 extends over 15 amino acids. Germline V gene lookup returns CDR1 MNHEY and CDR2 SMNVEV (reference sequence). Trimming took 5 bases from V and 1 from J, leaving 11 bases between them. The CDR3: CASSPMRLNTGELFF. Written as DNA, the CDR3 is TGTGCCAGCAGTCCGATGAGGTTGAACACCGGGGAGCTGTTTTTT.

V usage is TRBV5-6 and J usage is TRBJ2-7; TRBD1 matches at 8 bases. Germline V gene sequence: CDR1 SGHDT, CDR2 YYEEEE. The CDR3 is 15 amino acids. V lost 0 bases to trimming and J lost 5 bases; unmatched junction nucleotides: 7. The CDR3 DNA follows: TGTGCCAGCAGCTTGGAAGACAGGGGATCGGACGAGCAGTACTTC. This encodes CASSLEDRGSDEQYF.

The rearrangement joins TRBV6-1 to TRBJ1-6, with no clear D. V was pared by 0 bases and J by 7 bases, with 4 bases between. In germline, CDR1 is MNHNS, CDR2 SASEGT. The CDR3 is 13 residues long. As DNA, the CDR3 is TGTGCCAGCAGTGAAGCGGGGAATTCACCCCTCCACTTT. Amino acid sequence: CASSEAGNSPLHF.

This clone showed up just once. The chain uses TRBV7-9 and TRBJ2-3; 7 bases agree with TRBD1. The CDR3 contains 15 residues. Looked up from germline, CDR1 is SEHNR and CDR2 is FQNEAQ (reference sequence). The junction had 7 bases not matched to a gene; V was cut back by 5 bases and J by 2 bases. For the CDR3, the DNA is TGTGCCAGCAGCGACGGACAGGCGCCCACAGATACGCAGTATTTT. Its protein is CASSDGQAPTDTQYF.

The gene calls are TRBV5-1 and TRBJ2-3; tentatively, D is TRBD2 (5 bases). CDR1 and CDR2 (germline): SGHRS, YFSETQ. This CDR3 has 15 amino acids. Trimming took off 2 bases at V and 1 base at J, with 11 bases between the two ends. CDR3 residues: CASSFFDGGTDTQYF. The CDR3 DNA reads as TGCGCCAGCAGCTTTTTTGACGGGGGCACAGATACGCAGTATTTT.

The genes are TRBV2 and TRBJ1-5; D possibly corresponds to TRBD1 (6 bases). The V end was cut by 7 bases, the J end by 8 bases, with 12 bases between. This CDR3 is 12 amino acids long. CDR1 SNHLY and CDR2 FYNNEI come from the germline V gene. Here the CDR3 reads CASTQGYEPQHF. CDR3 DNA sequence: TGTGCCAGCACACAGGGATATGAGCCCCAGCATTTT.

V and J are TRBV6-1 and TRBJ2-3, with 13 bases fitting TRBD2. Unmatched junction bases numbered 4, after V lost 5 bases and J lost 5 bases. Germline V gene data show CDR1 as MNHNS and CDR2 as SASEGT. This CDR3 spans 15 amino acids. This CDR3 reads CASSTGLAGRDTQYF. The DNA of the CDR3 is TGTGCCAGCAGTACGGGACTAGCGGGGAGAGATACGCAGTATTTT.

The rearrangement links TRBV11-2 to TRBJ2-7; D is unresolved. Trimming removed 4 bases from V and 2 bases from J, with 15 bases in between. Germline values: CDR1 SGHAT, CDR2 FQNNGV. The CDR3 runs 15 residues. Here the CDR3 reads CASSSRASGPYEQYF. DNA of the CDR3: TGTGCCAGCAGCTCCCGGGCCTCCGGCCCCTACGAGCAGTACTTC. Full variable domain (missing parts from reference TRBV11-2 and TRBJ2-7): EAGVAQSPRYKIIEKRQSVAFWCNPISGHATLYWYQQILGQGPKLLIQFQNNGVVDDSQLPKDRFSAERLKGVDSTLKIQPAKLEDSAVYLCASSSRASGPYEQYFGPGTRLTVT.

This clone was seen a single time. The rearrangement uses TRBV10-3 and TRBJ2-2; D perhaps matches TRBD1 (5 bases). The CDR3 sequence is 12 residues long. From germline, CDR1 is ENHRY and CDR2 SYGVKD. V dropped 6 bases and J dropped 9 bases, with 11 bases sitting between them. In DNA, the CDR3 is TGTGCCATCAGCCCTTCGGACAGGGAGCTGTTTTTT. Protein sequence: CAISPSDRELFF.

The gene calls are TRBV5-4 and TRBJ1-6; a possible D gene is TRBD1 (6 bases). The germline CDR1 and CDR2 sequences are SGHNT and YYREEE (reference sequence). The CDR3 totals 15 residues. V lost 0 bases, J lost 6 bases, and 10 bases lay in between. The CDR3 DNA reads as TGTGCCAGCAGCTTGGCCAGGGGAACTAATTCACCCCTCCACTTT. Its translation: CASSLARGTNSPLHF.

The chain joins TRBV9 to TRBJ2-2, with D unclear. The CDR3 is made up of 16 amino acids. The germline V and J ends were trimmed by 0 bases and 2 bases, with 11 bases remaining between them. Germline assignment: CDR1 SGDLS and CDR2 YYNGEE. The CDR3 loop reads CASSVGNPANTGELFF. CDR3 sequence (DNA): TGTGCCAGCAGCGTAGGTAATCCGGCAAACACCGGGGAGCTGTTTTTT.

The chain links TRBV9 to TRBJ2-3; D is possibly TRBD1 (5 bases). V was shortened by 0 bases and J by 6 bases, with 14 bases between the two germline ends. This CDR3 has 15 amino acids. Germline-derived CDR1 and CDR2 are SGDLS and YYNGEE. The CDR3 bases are TGTGCCAGCAGCGTAGGACAGTACCGCATGGATACGCAGTATTTT. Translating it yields CASSVGQYRMDTQYF.

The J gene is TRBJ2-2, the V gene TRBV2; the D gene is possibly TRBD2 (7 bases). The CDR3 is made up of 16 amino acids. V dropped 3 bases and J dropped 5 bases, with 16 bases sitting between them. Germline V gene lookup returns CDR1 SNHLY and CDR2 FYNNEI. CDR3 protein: CASSESVGGLTGELFF. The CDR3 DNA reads TGTGCCAGCAGTGAGTCCGTGGGGGGGCTTACCGGGGAGCTGTTTTTT.

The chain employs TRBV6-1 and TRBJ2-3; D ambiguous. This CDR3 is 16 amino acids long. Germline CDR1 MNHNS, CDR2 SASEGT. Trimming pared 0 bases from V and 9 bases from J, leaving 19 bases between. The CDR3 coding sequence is TGTGCCAGCAGTGAAGCAGTGAGCCAGACGTGGCGCACGCAGTATTTT. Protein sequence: CASSEAVSQTWRTQYF.

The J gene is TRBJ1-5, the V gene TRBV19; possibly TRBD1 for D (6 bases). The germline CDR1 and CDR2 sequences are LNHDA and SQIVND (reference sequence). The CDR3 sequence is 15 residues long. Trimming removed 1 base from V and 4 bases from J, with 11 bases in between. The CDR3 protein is CASSIVRGGNQPQHF. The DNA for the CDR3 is TGTGCCAGTAGTATAGTAAGGGGGGGGAATCAGCCCCAGCATTTT.

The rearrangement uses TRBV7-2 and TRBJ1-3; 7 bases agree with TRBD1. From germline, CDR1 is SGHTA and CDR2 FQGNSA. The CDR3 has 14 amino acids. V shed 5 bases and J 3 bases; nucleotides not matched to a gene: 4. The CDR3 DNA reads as TGTGCCAGCAGCCCACAGGGGTATGGAAACACCATATATTTT. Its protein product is CASSPQGYGNTIYF.

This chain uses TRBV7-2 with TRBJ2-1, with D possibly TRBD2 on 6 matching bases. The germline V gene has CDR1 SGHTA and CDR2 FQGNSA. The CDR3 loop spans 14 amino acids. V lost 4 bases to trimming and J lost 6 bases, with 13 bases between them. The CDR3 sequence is CASSSRGGANEQFF. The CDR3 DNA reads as TGTGCCAGCAGCTCCCGAGGAGGGGCCAATGAGCAGTTCTTC.

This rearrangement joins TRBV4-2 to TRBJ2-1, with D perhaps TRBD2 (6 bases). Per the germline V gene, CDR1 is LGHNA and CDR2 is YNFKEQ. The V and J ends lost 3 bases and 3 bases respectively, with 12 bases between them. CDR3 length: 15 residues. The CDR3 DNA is TGTGCCAGCAGCCAGCAGACGGGACTCTACAATGAGCAGTTCTTC. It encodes CASSQQTGLYNEQFF.

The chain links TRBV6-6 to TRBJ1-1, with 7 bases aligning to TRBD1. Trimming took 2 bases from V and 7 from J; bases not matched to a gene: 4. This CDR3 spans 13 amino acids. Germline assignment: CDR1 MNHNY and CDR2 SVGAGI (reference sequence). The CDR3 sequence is CASSYEGAVEAFF. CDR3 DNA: TGTGCCAGCAGTTACGAGGGGGCCGTTGAAGCTTTCTTT.